Sequencing of this T cell receptor beta chain was carried out in a study of blood T cells in healthy people across ages. This clonotype was counted only a few times. This CDR3 is 14 amino acids long. Primers used in a second PCR of about 7 to 12 cycles were a sample-barcoded 5' primer and a J-beta primer mix. MiXCR, run by TCRdb on the 5' RACE reads, gives a single entry per CDR3 protein. The data show around 1.5 million distinct CDR3 sequences, roughly 59% seen once. The chain recombines TRBV21-1 with TRBJ2-2; TRBD2 is taken as the D call from the table, unchecked against the DNA. TRBV21-1 is a pseudogene locus. The receptor was isolated from a man aged 18 to 30 in good health. Sequencing was done on a sample of blood. This CDR3 is CASSPLQDTGELFF. In nucleotides, the CDR3 is TGTGCCAGCAGCCCCCTCCAGGACACCGGGGAGCTGTTTTTT.